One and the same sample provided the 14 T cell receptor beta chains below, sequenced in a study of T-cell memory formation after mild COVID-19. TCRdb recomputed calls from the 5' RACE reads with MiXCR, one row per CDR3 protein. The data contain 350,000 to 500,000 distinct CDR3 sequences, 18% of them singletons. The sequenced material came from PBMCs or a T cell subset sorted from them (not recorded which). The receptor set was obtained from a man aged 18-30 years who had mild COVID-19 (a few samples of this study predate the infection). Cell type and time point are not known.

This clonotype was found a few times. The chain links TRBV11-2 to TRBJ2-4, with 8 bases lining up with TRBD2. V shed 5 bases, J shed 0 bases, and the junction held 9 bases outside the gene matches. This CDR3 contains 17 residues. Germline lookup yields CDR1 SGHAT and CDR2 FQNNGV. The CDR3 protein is CASSPVGGGLAKNIQYF. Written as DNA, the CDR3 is TGTGCCAGCAGCCCCGTCGGGGGGGGTCTAGCCAAAAACATTCAGTACTTC.

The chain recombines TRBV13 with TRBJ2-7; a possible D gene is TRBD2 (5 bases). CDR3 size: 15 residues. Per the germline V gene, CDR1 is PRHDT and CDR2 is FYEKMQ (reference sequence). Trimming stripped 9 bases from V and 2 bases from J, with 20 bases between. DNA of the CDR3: TGTGCCAGTATGGCCACCGAGGGTAGAACCTACGAGCAGTACTTC. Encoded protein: CASMATEGRTYEQYF.

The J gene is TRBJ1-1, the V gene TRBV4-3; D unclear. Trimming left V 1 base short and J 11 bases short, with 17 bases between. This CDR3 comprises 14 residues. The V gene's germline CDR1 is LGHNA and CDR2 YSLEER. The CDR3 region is CASSQGLGHAAAFF. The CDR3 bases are TGCGCCAGCAGCCAAGGTTTAGGTCACGCCGCGGCTTTCTTT.

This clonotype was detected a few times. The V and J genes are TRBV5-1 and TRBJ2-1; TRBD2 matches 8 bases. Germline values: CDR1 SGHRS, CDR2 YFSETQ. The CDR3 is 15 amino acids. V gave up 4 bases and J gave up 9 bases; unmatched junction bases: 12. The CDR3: CASSPLAGALGEQFF. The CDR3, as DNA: TGCGCCAGCAGCCCGCTAGCGGGTGCGCTTGGTGAGCAGTTCTTC.

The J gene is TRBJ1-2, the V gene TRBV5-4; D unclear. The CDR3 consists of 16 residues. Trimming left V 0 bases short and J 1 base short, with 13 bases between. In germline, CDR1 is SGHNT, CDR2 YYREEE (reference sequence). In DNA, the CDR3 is TGTGCCAGCAGCTTGGCCGATTTTTGGATTAACTATGGCTACACCTTC. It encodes CASSLADFWINYGYTF.

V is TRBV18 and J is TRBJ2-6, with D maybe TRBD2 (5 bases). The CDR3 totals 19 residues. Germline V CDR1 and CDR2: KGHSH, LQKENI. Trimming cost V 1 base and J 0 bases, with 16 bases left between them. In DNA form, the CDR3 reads TGTGCCAGCTCACCACGTTCGCGGGCCGGAGCCTCTGGGGCCAACGTCCTGACTTTC. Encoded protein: CASSPRSRAGASGANVLTF. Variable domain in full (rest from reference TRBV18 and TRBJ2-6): NAGVMQNPRHLVRRRGQEARLRCSPMKGHSHVYWYRQLPEEGLKFMVYLQKENIIDESGMPKERFSAEFPKEGPSILRIQQVVRGDSAAYFCASSPRSRAGASGANVLTFGAGSRLTVL.

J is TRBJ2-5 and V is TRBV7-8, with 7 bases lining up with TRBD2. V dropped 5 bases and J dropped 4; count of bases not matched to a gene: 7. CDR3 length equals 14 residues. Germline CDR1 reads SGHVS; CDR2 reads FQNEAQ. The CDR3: CASSPRGGRETQYF. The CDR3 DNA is TGTGCCAGCAGCCCTCGCGGGGGACGAGAGACCCAGTACTTC. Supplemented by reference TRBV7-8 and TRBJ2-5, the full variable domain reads GAGVSQSPRYKVAKRGQDVALRCDPISGHVSLFWYQQALGQGPEFLTYFQNEAQLDKSGLPSDRFFAERPEGSVSTLKIQRTQQEDSAVYLCASSPRGGRETQYFGPGTRLLVL.

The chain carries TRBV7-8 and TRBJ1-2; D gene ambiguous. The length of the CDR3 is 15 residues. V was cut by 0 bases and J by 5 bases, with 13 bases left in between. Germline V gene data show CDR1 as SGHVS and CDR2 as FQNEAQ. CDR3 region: CASSLAQRAGYGYTF. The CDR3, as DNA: TGTGCCAGCAGCTTAGCGCAACGGGCTGGGTATGGCTACACCTTC.

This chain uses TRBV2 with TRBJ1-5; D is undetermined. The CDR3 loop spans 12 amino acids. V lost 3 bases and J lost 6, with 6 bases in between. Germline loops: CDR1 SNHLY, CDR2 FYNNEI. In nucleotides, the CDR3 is TGTGCCAGCAGTGATGGAGGTCAGCCCCAGCATTTT. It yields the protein CASSDGGQPQHF.

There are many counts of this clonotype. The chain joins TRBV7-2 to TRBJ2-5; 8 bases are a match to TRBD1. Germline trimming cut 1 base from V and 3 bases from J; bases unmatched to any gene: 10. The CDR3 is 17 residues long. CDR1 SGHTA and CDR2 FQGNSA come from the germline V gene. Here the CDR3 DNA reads TGTGCCAGCAGCTTAGTAAGTGGAGGACAGGGTGAAGAGACCCAGTACTTC. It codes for CASSLVSGGQGEETQYF.

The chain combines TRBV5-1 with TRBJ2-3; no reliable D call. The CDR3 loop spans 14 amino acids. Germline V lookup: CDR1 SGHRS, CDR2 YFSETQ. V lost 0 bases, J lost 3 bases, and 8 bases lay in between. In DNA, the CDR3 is TGCGCCAGCAGCTTGGACGTGTCTACAGATACGCAGTATTTT. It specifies CASSLDVSTDTQYF.

The CDR3 spells CASSVGSPLHF. The CDR3 DNA reads as TGTGCCAGCAGTGTTGGGTCACCCCTCCACTTT. The chain has TRBV12-3 or TRBV12-4 and TRBJ1-6; D is unresolved. V lost 5 bases, J lost 10 bases, and 6 bases lay in between. The CDR3 totals 11 residues.

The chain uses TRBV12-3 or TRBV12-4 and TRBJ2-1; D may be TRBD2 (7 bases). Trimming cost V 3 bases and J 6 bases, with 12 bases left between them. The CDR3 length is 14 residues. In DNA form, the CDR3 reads TGTGCCAGCAGTTTTGGCGGGGGCCTCAATGAGCAGTTCTTC. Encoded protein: CASSFGGGLNEQFF.

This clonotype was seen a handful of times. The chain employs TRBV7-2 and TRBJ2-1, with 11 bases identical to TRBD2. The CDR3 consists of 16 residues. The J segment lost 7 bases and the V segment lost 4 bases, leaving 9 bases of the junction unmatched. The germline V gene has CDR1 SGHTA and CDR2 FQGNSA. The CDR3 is CASSSSASGGWNEQFF. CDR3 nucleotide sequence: TGTGCCAGCAGCTCCTCCGCTAGCGGGGGGTGGAATGAGCAGTTCTTC.